This T cell receptor (beta chain) came from a study of shared clonotypes between healthy human individuals. Study-wide points: Against clonotypes common to all four donors, non-shared ones had lower generation probabilities. Clonotype sharing among donors, it was expected, would be affected by sequencing depth.

CD45RO negativity and positive selection for CCR7 defined naive CD8 cells, a population that excluded terminally differentiated effector memory CD45RA+ cells. V shed 3 bases and J shed 1 base, with 10 bases lying between them. Germline V gives CDR1 LNHDA, CDR2 SQIVND (reference sequence). This CDR3 has 14 amino acids. Clones were read by immunoSEQ multiplex PCR, and TCRdb kept only the in-frame ones, dropping some. Altogether about 2.1 million clones are present, about 94% being singletons, with the ten largest covering more than 1.5%. As regards this clone: As yet, its antigen is unknown. Other DNA sequences in this specimen translate into the identical CDR3.

The sequencing input was naive CD8+ T cells from PBMCs. The chain recombines TRBV19 with TRBJ2-7; a possible D gene is TRBD1 (5 bases). This clonotype was sampled from a man younger than 35 in good health. Some clones in this sample may be carry-over from other donors' samples. CDR3 coding DNA: TGTGCCAGTAGTATCTATTCAGGGTCCTACGAGCAGTACTTC. This gives the protein CASSIYSGSYEQYF.